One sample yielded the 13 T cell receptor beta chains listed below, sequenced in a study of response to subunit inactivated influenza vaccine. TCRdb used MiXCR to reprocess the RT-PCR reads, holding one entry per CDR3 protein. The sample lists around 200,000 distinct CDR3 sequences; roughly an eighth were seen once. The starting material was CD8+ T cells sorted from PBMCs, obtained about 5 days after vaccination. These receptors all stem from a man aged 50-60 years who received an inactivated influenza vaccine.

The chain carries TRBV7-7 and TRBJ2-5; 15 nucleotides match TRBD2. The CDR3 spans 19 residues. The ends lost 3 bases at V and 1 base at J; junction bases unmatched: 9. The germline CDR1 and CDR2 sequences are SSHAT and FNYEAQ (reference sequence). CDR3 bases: TGTGCCAGCAGCTTGGAGGGGACTAGCGGGAGGCCCGTCCAAGAGACCCAGTACTTC. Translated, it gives CASSLEGTSGRPVQETQYF.

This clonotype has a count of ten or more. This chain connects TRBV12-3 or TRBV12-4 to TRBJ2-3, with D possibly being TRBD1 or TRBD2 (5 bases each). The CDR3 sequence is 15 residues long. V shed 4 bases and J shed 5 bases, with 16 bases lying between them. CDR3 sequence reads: CASSSHGGVKDTQYF. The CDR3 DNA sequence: TGTGCCAGCAGTTCCCATGGGGGAGTGAAAGATACGCAGTATTTT.

CDR3 DNA: TGTGCCAGTAGTATATCTACAGCCTACGAGCAGTACTTC. This sequence encodes CASSISTAYEQYF. The V and J genes are TRBV19 and TRBJ2-7; D not resolved. This CDR3 spans 13 amino acids. Germline CDR1 LNHDA, CDR2 SQIVND (reference sequence). The V and J ends lost 2 bases and 2 bases respectively, with 7 bases between them.

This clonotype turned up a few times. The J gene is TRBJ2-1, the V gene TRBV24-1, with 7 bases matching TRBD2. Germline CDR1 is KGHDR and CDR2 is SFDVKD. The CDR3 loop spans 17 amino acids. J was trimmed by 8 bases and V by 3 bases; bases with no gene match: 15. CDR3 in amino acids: CATSDRGGSGPYDEQFF. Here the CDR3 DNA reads TGTGCCACCAGTGATCGGGGCGGGAGCGGGCCATACGATGAGCAGTTCTTC.

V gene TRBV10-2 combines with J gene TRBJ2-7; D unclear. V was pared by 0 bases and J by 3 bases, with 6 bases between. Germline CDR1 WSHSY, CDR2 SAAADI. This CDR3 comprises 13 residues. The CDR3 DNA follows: TGCGCCAGCAGTGAGTCGACATACTACGAGCAGTACTTC. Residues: CASSESTYYEQYF.

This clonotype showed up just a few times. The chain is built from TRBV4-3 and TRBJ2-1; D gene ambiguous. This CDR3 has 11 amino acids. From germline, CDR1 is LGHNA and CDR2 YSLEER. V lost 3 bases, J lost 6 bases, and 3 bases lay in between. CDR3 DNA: TGCGCCAGCAGCCATTTCAATGAGCAGTTCTTC. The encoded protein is CASSHFNEQFF.

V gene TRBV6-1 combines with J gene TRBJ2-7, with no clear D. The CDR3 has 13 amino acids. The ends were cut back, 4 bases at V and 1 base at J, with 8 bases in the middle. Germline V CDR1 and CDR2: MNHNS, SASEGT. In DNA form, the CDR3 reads TGTGCCAGCAGTGCTTTCGATTCCTACGAGCAGTACTTC. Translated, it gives CASSAFDSYEQYF.

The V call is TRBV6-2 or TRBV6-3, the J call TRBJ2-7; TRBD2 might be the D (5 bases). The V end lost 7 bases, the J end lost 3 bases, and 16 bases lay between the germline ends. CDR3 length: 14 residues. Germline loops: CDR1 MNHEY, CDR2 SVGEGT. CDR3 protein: CASKRGNVDYEQYF. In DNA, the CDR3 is TGTGCCAGCAAACGAGGGAATGTGGACTACGAGCAGTACTTC.

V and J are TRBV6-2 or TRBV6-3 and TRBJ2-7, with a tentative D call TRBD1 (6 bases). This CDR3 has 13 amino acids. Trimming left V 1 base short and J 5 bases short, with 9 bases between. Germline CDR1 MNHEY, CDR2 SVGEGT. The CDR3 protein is CASSYYTGNEQYF. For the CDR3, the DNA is TGTGCCAGCAGTTACTATACAGGGAACGAGCAGTACTTC.

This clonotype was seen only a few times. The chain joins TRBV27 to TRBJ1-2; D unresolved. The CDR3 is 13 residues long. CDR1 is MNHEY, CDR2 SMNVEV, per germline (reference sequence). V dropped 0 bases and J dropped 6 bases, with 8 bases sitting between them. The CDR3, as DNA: TGTGCCAGCAGTTTATCGATTAGGGATGGCTACACCTTC. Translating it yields CASSLSIRDGYTF.

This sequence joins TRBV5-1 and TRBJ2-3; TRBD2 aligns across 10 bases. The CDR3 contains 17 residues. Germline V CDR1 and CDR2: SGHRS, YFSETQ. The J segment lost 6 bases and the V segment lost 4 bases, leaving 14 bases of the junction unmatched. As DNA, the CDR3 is TGCGCCAGCAGCGCAAGCTACCCCCCAGCGGGAGGGGATACGCAGTATTTT. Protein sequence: CASSASYPPAGGDTQYF.

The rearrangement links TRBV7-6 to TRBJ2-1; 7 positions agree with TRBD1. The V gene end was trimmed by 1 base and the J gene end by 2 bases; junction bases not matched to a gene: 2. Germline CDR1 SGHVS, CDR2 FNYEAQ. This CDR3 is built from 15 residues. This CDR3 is CASSLGQGPYNEQFF. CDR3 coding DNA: TGTGCCAGCAGCTTAGGACAGGGACCCTACAATGAGCAGTTCTTC.

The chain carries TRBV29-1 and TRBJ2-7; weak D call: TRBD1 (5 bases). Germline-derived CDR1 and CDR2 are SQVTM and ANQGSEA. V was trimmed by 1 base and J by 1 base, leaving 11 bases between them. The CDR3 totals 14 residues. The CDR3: CSVEGTTDSYEQYF. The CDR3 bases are TGCAGCGTTGAAGGGACGACAGATTCCTACGAGCAGTACTTC.